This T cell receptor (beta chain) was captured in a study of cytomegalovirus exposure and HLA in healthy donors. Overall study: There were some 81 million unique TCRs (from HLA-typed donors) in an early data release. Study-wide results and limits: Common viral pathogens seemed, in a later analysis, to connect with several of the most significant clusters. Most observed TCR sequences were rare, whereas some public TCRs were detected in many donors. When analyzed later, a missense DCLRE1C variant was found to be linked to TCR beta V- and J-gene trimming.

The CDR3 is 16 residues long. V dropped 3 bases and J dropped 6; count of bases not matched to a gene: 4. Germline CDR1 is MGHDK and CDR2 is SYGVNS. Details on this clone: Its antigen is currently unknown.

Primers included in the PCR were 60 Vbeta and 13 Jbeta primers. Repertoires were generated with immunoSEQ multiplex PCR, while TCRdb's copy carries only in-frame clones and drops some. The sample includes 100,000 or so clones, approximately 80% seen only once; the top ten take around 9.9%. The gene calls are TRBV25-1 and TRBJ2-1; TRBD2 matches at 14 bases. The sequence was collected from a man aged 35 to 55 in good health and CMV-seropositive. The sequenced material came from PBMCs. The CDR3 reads CASSDLTSGGVNEQFF. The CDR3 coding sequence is TGTGCCAGCAGTGACCTGACTAGCGGGGGGGTCAATGAGCAGTTCTTC.